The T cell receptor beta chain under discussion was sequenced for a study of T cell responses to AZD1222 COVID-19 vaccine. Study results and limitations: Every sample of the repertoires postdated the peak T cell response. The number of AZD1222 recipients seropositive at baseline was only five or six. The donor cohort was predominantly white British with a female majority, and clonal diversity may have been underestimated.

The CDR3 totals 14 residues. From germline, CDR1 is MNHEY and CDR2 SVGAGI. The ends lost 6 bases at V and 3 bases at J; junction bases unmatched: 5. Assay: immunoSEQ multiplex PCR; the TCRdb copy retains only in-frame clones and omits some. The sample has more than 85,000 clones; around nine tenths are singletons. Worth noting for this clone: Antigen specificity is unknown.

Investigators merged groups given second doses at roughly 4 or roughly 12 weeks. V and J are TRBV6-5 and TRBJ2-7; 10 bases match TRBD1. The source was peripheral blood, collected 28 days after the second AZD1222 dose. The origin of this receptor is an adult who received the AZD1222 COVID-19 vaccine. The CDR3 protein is CASSSGQGNYEQYF. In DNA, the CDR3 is TGTGCCAGCAGCTCGGGACAGGGGAACTACGAGCAGTACTTC.